A selection of T cell receptor beta chains follows, all from one sample in a study of cytomegalovirus exposure and HLA in healthy donors. Assay used: immunoSEQ multiplex PCR; TCRdb lists only in-frame clones, some missing. Counted here are 170,000 or so clones, approximately 78% occurring once; the ten biggest clones make up about 13%. The sequencing input was PBMCs. The source is a woman between 45 and 65 years old in good health and CMV-seropositive. Each CDR3 is given with its conserved first and last residue. A D gene is named only where the DNA matches it firmly. Not every row has a clone size; where given, it reads once, few, many or a size class.

>NA|NA|TRBJ2-3|TRBV19
TGTGCCAGTGGGCGAATCACAGATACGCAGTATTTT
CASGRITDTQYF
>NA|TRBD1|TRBJ1-1|TRBV11-2
TGTGCCAGCAGCCCTTGGGACAGGGCAAACACTGAAGCTTTCTTT
CASSPWDRANTEAFF
>NA|TRBD1|TRBJ2-2|TRBV5-1
TGCGCCAGCAGCTTGGGGACAGGGGCTACCGGGGAGCTGTTTTTT
CASSLGTGATGELFF
>NA|NA|TRBJ1-1|TRBV6-6
TGTGCCAGCAGTTACCCGGGACAACAGAACACTGAAGCTTTCTTT
CASSYPGQQNTEAFF
>NA|NA|TRBJ2-7|TRBV12-2
TGTGCAAGTCGCTTATTGGGGCCCCACTCCTACGAGCAGTACTTC
CASRLLGPHSYEQYF
>NA|NA|TRBJ1-5|TRBV6-1
TGTGCCAGCAGTGAAAGGGGGTGGAGCAATCAGCCCCAGCATTTT
CASSERGWSNQPQHF
>NA|NA|TRBJ1-2|TRBV10-1
TGCGCCAGCAGTCCTTACAGCCGGGACACGGCAAACTATGGCTACACCTTC
CASSPYSRDTANYGYTF
>NA|TRBD2|TRBJ2-3|TRBV18
TGTGCCAGCTCACCAAGGCTAGCGGGGAACACAGATACGCAGTATTTT
CASSPRLAGNTDTQYF
>NA|NA|TRBJ1-6|TRBV5-1
TGCGCCAGCAGTAGGGGTGGAAGTTCACCCCTCCACTTT
CASSRGGSSPLHF
>NA|NA|TRBJ1-1|TRBV7-8
TGTGCCAGCAGCTTAGCCGGAGCGGAAGCCACTGAAGCTTTCTTT
CASSLAGAEATEAFF
>few|NA|TRBJ2-3|TRBV5-1
TGCGCCAGCAGCTTGGAAGGTACTAGCACGCAGTATTTT
CASSLEGTSTQYF
>NA|TRBD1|TRBJ1-3|TRBV19
TGTGCCAGTATCACCAACCGGGACAGCCGCTCTGGAAACACCATATATTTT
CASITNRDSRSGNTIYF
>once|TRBD1|TRBJ2-2|TRBV5-1
TGCGCCAGCAGCTCTGGACAGGGGGCCACCACCGGGGAGCTGTTTTTT
CASSSGQGATTGELFF
>once|NA|TRBJ1-2|TRBV27
TGTGCCAGCAGTTTTGGGGGGGCTTATGGCTACACCTTC
CASSFGGAYGYTF
>NA|NA|TRBJ2-5|TRBV7-9
TGTGCCAGCAGCTTAAGAACCACAGGGGAGACCCAGTACTTC
CASSLRTTGETQYF
>NA|NA|TRBJ1-5|TRBV2
TGTGCCAGCTCTAGGGACAACAATCAGCCCCAGCATTTT
CASSRDNNQPQHF